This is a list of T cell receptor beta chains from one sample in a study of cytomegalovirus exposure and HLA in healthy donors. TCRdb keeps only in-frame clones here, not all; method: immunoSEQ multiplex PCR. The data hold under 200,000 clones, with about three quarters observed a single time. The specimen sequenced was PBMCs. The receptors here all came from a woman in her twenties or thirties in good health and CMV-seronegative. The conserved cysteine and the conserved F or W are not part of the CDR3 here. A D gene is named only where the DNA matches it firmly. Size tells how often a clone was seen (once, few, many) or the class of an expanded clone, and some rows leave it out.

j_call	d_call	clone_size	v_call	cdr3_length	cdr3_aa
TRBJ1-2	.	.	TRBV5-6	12	ASSPQQGVYGYT
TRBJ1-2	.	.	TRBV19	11	ATRGDTLYGYT
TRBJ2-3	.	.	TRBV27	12	ASSLGRGLNTQY
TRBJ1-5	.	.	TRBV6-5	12	ASRDQGGNQPQH
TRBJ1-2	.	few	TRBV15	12	ATSRDSLNYGYT
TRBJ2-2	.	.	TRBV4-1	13	ASSQVAMNTGELF
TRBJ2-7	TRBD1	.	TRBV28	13	ASSSFPGGNNEQY
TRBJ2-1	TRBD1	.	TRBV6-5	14	ASSSTGTGGFNEQF
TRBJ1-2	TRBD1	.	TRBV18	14	ASSPPGQGGKYGYT
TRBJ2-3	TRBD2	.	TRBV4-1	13	ASTPGTRTTDTQY
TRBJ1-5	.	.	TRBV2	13	ASSEWADSNQPQH
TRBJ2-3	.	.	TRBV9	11	ASSVGEPDTQY
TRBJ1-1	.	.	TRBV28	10	ASSFPPLEAF
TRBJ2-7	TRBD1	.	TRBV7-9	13	ASSSWGTGSGEQY
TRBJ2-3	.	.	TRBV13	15	ASSILLWSFLTDTQY
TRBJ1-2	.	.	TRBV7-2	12	ASSSLQASAGYT
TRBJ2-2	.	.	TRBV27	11	ASRYRAGGELF
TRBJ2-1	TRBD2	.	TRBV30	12	AGNREADYNEQF
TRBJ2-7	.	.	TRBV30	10	AGRTVAYEQY
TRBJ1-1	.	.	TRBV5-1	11	ASSLDRKTEAF
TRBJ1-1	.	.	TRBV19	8	ASRRTEAF
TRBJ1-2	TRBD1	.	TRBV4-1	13	ASSVTGTGFDGYT
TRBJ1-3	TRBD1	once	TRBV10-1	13	ASSEGQGGRNTIY
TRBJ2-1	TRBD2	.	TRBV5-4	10	ASREGGNEQF
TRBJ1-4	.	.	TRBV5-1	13	ASSDRTSPNEKLF
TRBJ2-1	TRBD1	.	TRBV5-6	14	ASTLKAGQGFNEQF
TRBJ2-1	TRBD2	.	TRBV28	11	ASRVLAGGHWF
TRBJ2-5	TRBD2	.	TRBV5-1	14	ASSWGASGDPETQY
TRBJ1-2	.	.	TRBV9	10	ASSPQGWGYT
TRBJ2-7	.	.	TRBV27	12	ASSLGQTPYEQY
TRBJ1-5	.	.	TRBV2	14	ASSEVRGIPTQPQH
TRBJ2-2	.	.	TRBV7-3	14	ASSSGSGANTGELF
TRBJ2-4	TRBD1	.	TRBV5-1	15	ASSIPSGTGDRNIQY
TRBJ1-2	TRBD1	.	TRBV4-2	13	ASSLGTGGKDGYT
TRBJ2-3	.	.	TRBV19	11	ASSIQGQDTQY
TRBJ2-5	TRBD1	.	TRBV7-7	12	ASSLQGAQETQY
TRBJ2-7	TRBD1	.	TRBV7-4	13	ASSVTGGTSYEQY
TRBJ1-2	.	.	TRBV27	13	ASSPVGDTDYGYT
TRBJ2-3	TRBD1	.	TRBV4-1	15	ASSQVDRQGTTDTQY
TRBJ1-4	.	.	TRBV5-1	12	ASSPEGTNEKLF
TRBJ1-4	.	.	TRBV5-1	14	ASSALVGATNEKLF
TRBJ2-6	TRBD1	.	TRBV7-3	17	ASSFWGQGAPSGANVLT
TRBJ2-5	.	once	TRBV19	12	ASSIIAGQETQY
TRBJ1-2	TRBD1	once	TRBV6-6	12	ASSSPGTGDGYT
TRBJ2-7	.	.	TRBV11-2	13	ASSHPNSGFYEQY
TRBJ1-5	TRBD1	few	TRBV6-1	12	ASSETGGGQPQH